Listed below are T cell receptor beta chains from one sample, sequenced in a study of regulatory T cells in long-lasting Graves disease. TCRdb used MiXCR to reprocess the multiplex PCR reads, holding one entry per CDR3 protein. Of fewer than 550,000 distinct CDR3 sequences in the sample, approximately 21% were seen once. The material sequenced was peripheral blood mononuclear cells (PBMCs), taken when the disease was refractory, from a patient treated with antithyroid drugs. Source of these receptors: a female donor with Graves disease. Each CDR3 is given without its conserved first and last residue.

v_call: TRBV7-9
j_call: TRBJ2-7
cdr3_aa: ASTLGQLIYEQY

v_call: TRBV2
j_call: TRBJ1-2
cdr3_aa: ASSDKTGQGGYT

v_call: TRBV4-2
j_call: TRBJ1-1
cdr3_aa: ASSQDEGIDTEAF

v_call: TRBV30
j_call: TRBJ2-5
cdr3_aa: AWSPPQGAETQY

v_call: TRBV24-1
j_call: TRBJ1-1
cdr3_aa: ATSRGANTEAF

v_call: TRBV28
j_call: TRBJ1-2
cdr3_aa: ASGPGGGEGDYGYT

v_call: TRBV14
j_call: TRBJ1-6
cdr3_aa: ASSQGTGDSPLH

v_call: TRBV5-4
j_call: TRBJ2-4
cdr3_aa: ASSATGAGSKNIQY

v_call: TRBV29-1
j_call: TRBJ1-1
cdr3_aa: SVERVSEAF

v_call: TRBV18
j_call: TRBJ1-4
cdr3_aa: ASSRTGASNEKLF

v_call: TRBV5-1
j_call: TRBJ1-2
cdr3_aa: ASSFGQGIYGYT

v_call: TRBV29-1
j_call: TRBJ2-5
cdr3_aa: SVDRASQETQY

v_call: TRBV20-1
j_call: TRBJ2-7
cdr3_aa: SAADRVSYEQY

v_call: TRBV12-3/TRBV12-4
j_call: TRBJ2-7
cdr3_aa: ASSPLGTFYEQY

v_call: TRBV13
j_call: TRBJ2-5
cdr3_aa: ASSFRTGAPNLY

v_call: TRBV2
j_call: TRBJ2-3
cdr3_aa: ASSSTAEEGDTQY

v_call: TRBV27
j_call: TRBJ1-1
cdr3_aa: ASSPGTLPRNTEAF

v_call: TRBV30
j_call: TRBJ1-2
cdr3_aa: AWTASTGYGYT

v_call: TRBV19
j_call: TRBJ1-1
cdr3_aa: ASSSTGTYTEAF

v_call: TRBV7-8
j_call: TRBJ2-2
cdr3_aa: ASSPWLTDPTGELL

v_call: TRBV19
j_call: TRBJ2-5
cdr3_aa: ASSERIKETQY

v_call: TRBV20-1
j_call: TRBJ2-2
cdr3_aa: SARRGPSNTGELF

v_call: TRBV6-2/TRBV6-3
j_call: TRBJ1-6
cdr3_aa: ASSPRAYLGTNSPLH

v_call: TRBV5-5
j_call: TRBJ2-2
cdr3_aa: ASSFLPRTSGKVDTGELF

v_call: TRBV2
j_call: TRBJ1-1
cdr3_aa: ASRQDRQNTEAF

v_call: TRBV6-1
j_call: TRBJ1-6
cdr3_aa: ASRRAVQGGDSPLH

v_call: TRBV7-6
j_call: TRBJ1-1
cdr3_aa: ASSQGLMNTEAF

v_call: TRBV28
j_call: TRBJ2-1
cdr3_aa: ASSSTGLPDEQF

v_call: TRBV29-1
j_call: TRBJ2-2
cdr3_aa: SVSRDSYTGVELF

v_call: TRBV12-3/TRBV12-4
j_call: TRBJ2-7
cdr3_aa: ASSPSFYEQY

v_call: TRBV19
j_call: TRBJ1-6
cdr3_aa: ASSIGTVVGSPLH

v_call: TRBV29-1
j_call: TRBJ2-5
cdr3_aa: SGWLPGLPGTQY

v_call: TRBV2
j_call: TRBJ2-3
cdr3_aa: ASSVGPSTDTQY

v_call: TRBV6-1
j_call: TRBJ1-5
cdr3_aa: ASTHGQATLSNQPQH

v_call: TRBV5-4
j_call: TRBJ2-7
cdr3_aa: ASSLQGVEQY

v_call: TRBV13
j_call: TRBJ2-7
cdr3_aa: ASIRRDIPHEQY

v_call: TRBV7-2
j_call: TRBJ1-1
cdr3_aa: ASSLYRNTEAF

v_call: TRBV29-1
j_call: TRBJ2-2
cdr3_aa: SARTSANTGELF

v_call: TRBV19
j_call: TRBJ1-1
cdr3_aa: ASSTSHRGSNTEAF

v_call: TRBV25-1
j_call: TRBJ1-2
cdr3_aa: ASSEMWGVGGYT

v_call: TRBV2
j_call: TRBJ2-2
cdr3_aa: ASVRDANHGELF

v_call: TRBV11-2
j_call: TRBJ2-2
cdr3_aa: ASSARLAVPGELF

v_call: TRBV19
j_call: TRBJ1-1
cdr3_aa: ASSIGFGVRTEAF

v_call: TRBV4-2
j_call: TRBJ1-6
cdr3_aa: ASSQVSGTMDNSPLH

v_call: TRBV7-8
j_call: TRBJ2-5
cdr3_aa: ASSYPGTKEETQY

v_call: TRBV29-1
j_call: TRBJ1-4
cdr3_aa: SVDTGGSATNEKLF

v_call: TRBV20-1
j_call: TRBJ1-1
cdr3_aa: SARGQGRKNTEAF

v_call: TRBV28
j_call: TRBJ2-7
cdr3_aa: ASSPSQGGGEQY

v_call: TRBV7-6
j_call: TRBJ1-5
cdr3_aa: ASSRGTGGRGNQPQH

v_call: TRBV28
j_call: TRBJ2-7
cdr3_aa: ASIPQGGTGPEIQY

v_call: TRBV29-1
j_call: TRBJ1-4
cdr3_aa: SVGGHLLNEKLF

v_call: TRBV29-1
j_call: TRBJ1-2
cdr3_aa: SVAGGVSYGYT